This T cell receptor (beta chain) was observed in a study of spatial heterogeneity in lung cancer (dated by TCRdb to the late 2010s). The study in broad terms: Beta-chain transcripts were consistently detected in greater numbers than alpha-chain transcripts, which likely reflected higher beta-chain transcript abundance. In tumor regions, TCR transcript counts showed a strong correlation with a T cell transcriptional module score derived from matched bulk RNA-seq. In the raw uncorrected reads, each unique combination of TCR and UMI appeared more than ten times on average. TCR alpha and beta repertoires were quantitatively compared across multiple tumor regions, matched nontumor lung and blood in non-small cell lung cancer. Nonsynonymous mutation counts, determined by whole-exome sequencing of tumor tissue, were related to features of the TCR repertoire. At surgery, both alpha and beta chains were TCR-sequenced in 200 to 250 tumor regions, 63 to 80 matched nontumor lung samples and 56 PBMC samples.

Including the terminal cysteine and phenylalanine, the CDR3 comprises 13 residues. Only CDR3 DNA remains: 39 bases, in frame from the first base. The junction carries 9 bases between V and J, which are trimmed by 6 bases and 0 bases respectively. Via the germline V gene, CDR1 is ENHRY and CDR2 SYGVKD. The receptor library was made with 5' RACE. The sequencing machine was a NextSeq 500. The TCR library protocol attached a unique molecular identifier to each TCR cDNA molecule to allow correction of PCR and sequencing errors. The authors' pipeline ran thus. TCR identification, UMI-based error correction and CDR3 extraction were all carried out with Decombinator tools. TCRs above a frequency of 2 per 1,000, corresponding to the top 1% of the tumor frequency distribution, were defined as expanded. Expanded tumor TCRs statistically deemed absent (corrected P<0.05) from at least one tumor region were classed as regional, and all other expanded tumor TCRs were classed as ubiquitous. Each repertoire was subsampled 100 times to 5,000 TCRs, after which Renyi diversity was computed with the R vegan package. CDR3 similarity networks were built from amino acid triplet string-kernel similarity, with CDR3s being connected when pairwise similarity was above 0.82. TCRdb reprocessed the public reads (quality trimming at Q25 with fastp, clone calling with MiXCR) and kept in-frame beta chains. Each CDR3 protein gets just one entry, which takes the most common genes and DNA from the rows behind it. TCRdb, rather than the study authors, made the V and J calls. The sample yields some 1,100 distinct CDR3 sequences; roughly 18% were counted once. The top ten clones comprise roughly a fifth of the sample.

The time point label, read with the paper, signifies: sample taken at primary tumor resection. Samples were obtained from over 70 patients with early-stage, untreated non-small cell lung cancer from the lung TRACERx cohort. Whole RNA extracted from tumor and nontumor lung tissue, or from cryopreserved PBMC samples, was used for TCR sequencing without cell sorting. Patients were selected for TCR sequencing only if sufficient RNA was available from at least two tumor regions. Before selection, tumor and adjacent nontumor lung specimens were reviewed by a lung pathologist. By share, this clonotype ranks as large (0.1 to 1%). What this receptor recognizes is not known. The sample holds no much larger clone one base away, and base qualities are not on file. Paper-wide results and their limitations: Confirming at a functional level the hypothesis that regional TCRs recognize regional mutations was considered to require additional single-cell paired TCR alpha and beta sequencing. The count of ubiquitous expanded TCRs correlated with the count of ubiquitous nonsynonymous mutations, and the count of regional expanded TCRs correlated with the count of regional nonsynonymous mutations. The tumor nonsynonymous mutation count correlated with the number of expanded intratumoral alpha and beta TCRs. Estimated TCR-seq coverage of tumor T cells was only roughly 7% for alpha chains and 13% for beta chains.

The sample consisted of lung tumor tissue, taken at surgery. This chain joins TRBV10-3 to TRBJ2-7, with TRBD2 perhaps the D gene, on 6 matching bases. This receptor was taken from a male donor with early-stage non-small cell lung cancer. The nucleotide sequence reads as follows: TGTGCCATCAGGGGGACTGGCTCCTACGAGCAGTACTTC. Its protein product is CAIRGTGSYEQYF.